This T cell receptor beta chain came from a study of CD8 T cells in Susac syndrome. CD8+ and CD4+ T cells were negatively isolated; TEMRA cells were FACS-enriched. Roughly 0.45 to 1 ug RNA was reverse transcribed with random hexamers. Via MiXCR, TCRdb re-called the immunoSEQ multiplex PCR reads, giving one row per CDR3 protein. The sample yields about 250,000 distinct CDR3 sequences, approximately 92% seen once. This CDR3 contains 13 residues. Germline V gene lookup returns CDR1 KGHDR and CDR2 SFDVKD. V lost 1 base and J 6 bases, leaving 9 bases between the germline ends. Specimen: CD4+ T cells from PBMCs. The receptor's source is a human donor with multiple sclerosis. V and J are TRBV24-1 and TRBJ2-7; either TRBD1 or TRBD2 may fit D (5 bases each). CDR3 coding DNA: TGTGCCACCAGTGATTTTTCCGGGGCCGAGCAGTACGTC. Residues: CATSDFSGAEQYV.